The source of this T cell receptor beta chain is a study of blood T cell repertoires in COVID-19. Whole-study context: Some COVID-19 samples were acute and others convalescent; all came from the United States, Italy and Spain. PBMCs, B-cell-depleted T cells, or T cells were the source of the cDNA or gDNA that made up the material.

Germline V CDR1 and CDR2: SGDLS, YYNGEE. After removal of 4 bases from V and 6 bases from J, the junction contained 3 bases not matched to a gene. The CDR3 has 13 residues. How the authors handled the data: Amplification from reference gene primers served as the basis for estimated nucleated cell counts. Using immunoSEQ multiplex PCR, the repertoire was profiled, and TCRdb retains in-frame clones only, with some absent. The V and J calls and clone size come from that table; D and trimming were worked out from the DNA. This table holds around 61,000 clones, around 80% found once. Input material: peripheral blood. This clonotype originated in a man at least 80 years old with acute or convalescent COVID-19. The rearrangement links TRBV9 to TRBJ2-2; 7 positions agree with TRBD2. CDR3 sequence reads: CASSPLAAGELFF. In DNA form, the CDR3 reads TGTGCCAGCAGCCCCCTAGCGGCCGGGGAGCTGTTTTTT.